The next 22 T cell receptor beta chains were all read from a single sample in a study of blood T cells in healthy people across ages. A second PCR, run for 7 to 11 cycles, used a sample-barcoded 5' primer plus a J-beta primer mix. TCRdb itself ran the 5' RACE reads through MiXCR, one entry per CDR3 protein. The sample contains about a million distinct CDR3 sequences, around two fifths of which appear only once. The sample taken for sequencing was blood. The receptors originated from a man aged 18 to 29 in good health.

This clonotype was seen a handful of times. The chain is built from TRBV9 and TRBJ2-3; D gene ambiguous. Germline CDR1 SGDLS, CDR2 YYNGEE. The CDR3 runs to 16 residues. V was cut by 4 bases and J by 0 bases, with 15 bases left in between. This CDR3 reads CASSPFGQPSTDTQYF. DNA of the CDR3: TGTGCCAGCAGCCCCTTTGGGCAGCCCAGCACAGATACGCAGTATTTT.

Only a few counts were recorded for this clonotype. The V call is TRBV4-2, the J call TRBJ2-4, with 7 positions matching TRBD2. The CDR3 sequence is 18 residues long. Per the germline V gene, CDR1 is LGHNA and CDR2 is YNFKEQ. V shed 0 bases and J 2 bases; nucleotides not matched to a gene: 10. The CDR3 coding sequence is TGTGCCAGCAGCCAAGAAGGACTAGGGAGTCCCACCAAAAACATTCAGTACTTC. Protein product: CASSQEGLGSPTKNIQYF.

The chain links TRBV28 to TRBJ2-3, with a weak D call TRBD2 (5 bases). Germline V CDR1 and CDR2: MDHEN, SYDVKM. The CDR3 is 20 amino acids. Trimming removed 1 base from V and 4 bases from J, with 27 bases in between. The CDR3 sequence: CASSLYIGSTVGEGADTQYF. CDR3 coding DNA: TGTGCCAGCAGTTTATATATAGGGTCGACGGTTGGAGAGGGCGCAGATACGCAGTATTTT.

V and J are TRBV7-2 and TRBJ2-1; D perhaps matches TRBD1 (6 bases). The assigned J gene may be wrong: the sequence end matches TRBJ2-7 better. Germline V gives CDR1 SGHTA, CDR2 FQGNSA. The CDR3 is 15 amino acids. For the CDR3, the DNA is TGTGCCAGCAGCCCCCAACAGGGCTCCTACAATGAGCAGTACTTC. Translated: CASSPQQGSYNEQYF.

This clonotype was found a few times. The chain is built from TRBV6-1 and TRBJ2-4; D gene unclear. The V end lost 4 bases, the J end lost 5 bases, and 12 bases lay between the germline ends. Per germline, CDR1 MNHNS and CDR2 SASEGT. The CDR3 totals 14 residues. CDR3 residues: CASSVWRFENIQYF. CDR3 nucleotide sequence: TGTGCCAGCAGTGTATGGAGATTTGAAAACATTCAGTACTTC.

The chain combines TRBV3-1 with TRBJ2-1, with D tentatively TRBD2 (5 bases). The CDR3 loop spans 15 amino acids. In germline, CDR1 is LGHDT, CDR2 YNNKEL (reference sequence). V was pared by 3 bases and J by 4 bases, with 13 bases between. CDR3 in amino acids: CASSQSGGSYNEQFF. In nucleotides, the CDR3 is TGTGCCAGCAGCCAGAGCGGTGGGTCGTACAATGAGCAGTTCTTC.

The chain has TRBV20-1 and TRBJ1-2; D is perhaps TRBD1 (5 bases). The CDR3 spans 14 residues. Per the germline V gene, CDR1 is DFQATT and CDR2 is SNEGSKA (reference sequence). The V end was cut by 0 bases, the J end by 0 bases, with 8 bases between. The CDR3 here is CSARDSGTNYGYTF. DNA for the CDR3: TGCAGTGCTAGAGATTCAGGGACTAACTATGGCTACACCTTC.

This chain connects TRBV4-3 to TRBJ1-2; D is possibly TRBD1 (5 bases). Germline V gene lookup returns CDR1 LGHNA and CDR2 YSLEER. This CDR3 contains 16 residues. V lost 0 bases and J 5 bases, leaving 16 bases between the germline ends. CDR3 bases: TGCGCCAGCAGCCAAGATAACCTCCGGGGGGTATATGGCTACACCTTC. This sequence encodes CASSQDNLRGVYGYTF.

Points on this clonotype: A read error may produce the germline difference seen at one junction end. The chain recombines TRBV14 with TRBJ1-1; 7 positions agree with TRBD1. This CDR3 spans 15 amino acids. Germline CDR1 reads SGHDN; CDR2 reads FVKESK. This chain's CDR3 is CASRGQGGRNTGAFF. CDR3 nucleotide sequence: TGTGCCAGCAGGGGCCAGGGGGGGAGGAACACTGGAGCTTTCTTT.

This clonotype was detected a few times. The chain carries TRBV7-2 and TRBJ1-3; D gene ambiguous. Trimming cost V 5 bases and J 0 bases, with 14 bases left between them. This CDR3 spans 16 amino acids. Germline V CDR1 and CDR2: SGHTA, FQGNSA. CDR3 protein: CASSPSSKDSGNTIYF. The CDR3 region has the DNA TGTGCCAGCAGCCCCTCTTCGAAAGACTCTGGAAACACCATATATTTT. Filled out from reference TRBV7-2 and TRBJ1-3, the complete variable domain reads GAGVSQSPSNKVTEKGKDVELRCDPISGHTALYWYRQSLGQGLEFLIYFQGNSAPDKSGLPSDRFSAERTGGSVSTLTIQRTQQEDSAVYLCASSPSSKDSGNTIYFGEGSWLTVV.

The rearrangement joins TRBV20-1 to TRBJ2-1; D tentatively reads TRBD1 or TRBD2 (5 bases each). The germline V and J ends were trimmed by 0 bases and 7 bases, with 19 bases remaining between them. The germline gives CDR1 DFQATT, CDR2 SNEGSKA (reference sequence). CDR3 length equals 16 residues. DNA of the CDR3: TGCAGTGCTAGAGACAACCGGGACCACGGATGGAATGAGCAGTTCTTC. Amino acid sequence: CSARDNRDHGWNEQFF.

Points on this clonotype: Germline is not matched at one junction end, which may reflect a read error. The V gene is TRBV11-1, the J gene TRBJ2-1; no reliable D call. The CDR3 consists of 16 residues. Germline V CDR1 and CDR2: SGHAT, FQDESV (reference sequence). The DNA for the CDR3 is TGTGCCAGCACCCGACCTGAAACGAGCTCCCACAATGAGCGGTTCTTC. Translation: CASTRPETSSHNERFF.

This clonotype has more than one count but fewer than ten. V and J are TRBV2 and TRBJ2-7; D unresolved. The CDR3 covers 14 residues. Germline assignment: CDR1 SNHLY and CDR2 FYNNEI. The ends were cut back, 10 bases at V and 0 bases at J, with 16 bases in the middle. The CDR3 bases are TGTGCCACCCTACAGTTCTTGAGCTCCTACGAGCAGTACTTC. Translated, it gives CATLQFLSSYEQYF.

The chain joins TRBV9 to TRBJ1-2; the D gene is possibly TRBD1 (5 bases). The germline V and J ends were trimmed by 7 bases and 7 bases, with 17 bases remaining between them. The CDR3 covers 13 residues. From germline, CDR1 is SGDLS and CDR2 YYNGEE. Written as DNA, the CDR3 is TGTGCCAGCGGGCCTGGCAGGGACGCTGGCTACACCTTC. It codes for CASGPGRDAGYTF.

This chain uses TRBV3-1 with TRBJ2-5, with D unclear. Looked up from germline, CDR1 is LGHDT and CDR2 is YNNKEL (reference sequence). V was clipped by 8 bases and J by 5 bases, with 9 bases between them. The CDR3 is 11 residues long. The DNA of the CDR3 is TGTGCCAGCGCAGTCCGTGAGACCCAGTACTTC. It codes for CASAVRETQYF.

This clonotype was counted between two and nine times. The chain has TRBV3-1 and TRBJ2-1; D may correspond to TRBD1 or TRBD2 (5 bases each). Germline V gene data show CDR1 as LGHDT and CDR2 as YNNKEL (reference sequence). This CDR3 is 17 amino acids long. The V end was cut by 4 bases, the J end by 10 bases, with 26 bases between. The CDR3 sequence is CASSRPPGRGIEREQFF. CDR3 sequence (DNA): TGTGCCAGCAGCCGACCTCCGGGACGAGGGATCGAGAGAGAGCAGTTCTTC.

The CDR3 region is CSVSDRGPDTQYF. CDR3 nucleotides: TGCAGCGTTTCGGACAGGGGCCCAGATACGCAGTATTTT. The chain couples TRBV29-1 to TRBJ2-3; 9 positions agree with TRBD1. After removal of 5 bases from V and 4 bases from J, the junction contained 4 bases not matched to a gene. The germline gives CDR1 SQVTM, CDR2 ANQGSEA. This CDR3 comprises 13 residues.

This clonotype was observed many times. The chain is built from TRBV12-3 or TRBV12-4 and TRBJ2-7; no clear D gene. This CDR3 spans 15 amino acids. The V end was cut by 1 base, the J end by 4 bases, with 14 bases between. The CDR3 region is CASSLGSTRHYEQYF. CDR3 in DNA: TGTGCCAGCAGTTTAGGCTCGACCCGTCATTACGAGCAGTACTTC.

The V gene is TRBV20-1, the J gene TRBJ2-3; D might be TRBD2 (7 bases). The CDR3 contains 16 residues. The ends were cut back, 5 bases at V and 0 bases at J, with 18 bases in the middle. Germline V gene sequence: CDR1 DFQATT, CDR2 SNEGSKA (reference sequence). The CDR3 spells CSASQGGTWSTDTQYF. The CDR3 DNA follows: TGCAGTGCTTCCCAGGGAGGGACATGGAGCACAGATACGCAGTATTTT.

This chain joins TRBV18 and TRBJ1-5, with TRBD1 identical over 8 bases. CDR1 KGHSH and CDR2 LQKENI come from the germline V gene. This CDR3 comprises 14 residues. V lost 0 bases, J lost 6 bases, and 1 base stayed unmatched. The CDR3 DNA sequence: TGTGCCAGCTCACCACCTGACAGGGGTCAGCCCCAGCATTTT. Its translation: CASSPPDRGQPQHF.

V and J are TRBV7-9 and TRBJ1-4; 7 bases align to TRBD1. The V gene end was trimmed by 4 bases and the J gene end by 3 bases; junction bases not matched to a gene: 8. CDR3 length equals 16 residues. Per germline, CDR1 SEHNR and CDR2 FQNEAQ (reference sequence). CDR3 DNA: TGTGCCAGCAGCTCTTCCCGGACAGGACCTAATGAAAAACTGTTTTTT. Protein: CASSSSRTGPNEKLFF.

The table lists this clonotype with a few counts. CDR3 nucleotides: TGCAGTGCTGGAGCAAGACAGCGGAACACTGAAGCTTTCTTT. Encoded protein: CSAGARQRNTEAFF. The J gene is TRBJ1-1, the V gene TRBV20-1, with D possibly being TRBD1 (5 bases). Germline lookup yields CDR1 DFQATT and CDR2 SNEGSKA (reference sequence). V lost 5 bases and J 1 base, leaving 14 bases between the germline ends. CDR3 size: 14 residues.